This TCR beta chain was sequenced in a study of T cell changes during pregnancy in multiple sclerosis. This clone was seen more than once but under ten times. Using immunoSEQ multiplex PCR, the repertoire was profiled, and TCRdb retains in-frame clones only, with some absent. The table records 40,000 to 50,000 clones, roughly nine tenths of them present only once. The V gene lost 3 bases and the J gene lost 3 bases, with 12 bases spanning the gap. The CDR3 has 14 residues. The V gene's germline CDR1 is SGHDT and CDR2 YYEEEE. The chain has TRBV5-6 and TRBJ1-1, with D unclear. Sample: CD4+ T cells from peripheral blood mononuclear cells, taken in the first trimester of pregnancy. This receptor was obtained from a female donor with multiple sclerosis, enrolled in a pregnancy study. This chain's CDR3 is CASSSPGRYTEAFF. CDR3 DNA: TGTGCCAGCAGCTCACCTGGCAGATACACTGAAGCTTTCTTT.